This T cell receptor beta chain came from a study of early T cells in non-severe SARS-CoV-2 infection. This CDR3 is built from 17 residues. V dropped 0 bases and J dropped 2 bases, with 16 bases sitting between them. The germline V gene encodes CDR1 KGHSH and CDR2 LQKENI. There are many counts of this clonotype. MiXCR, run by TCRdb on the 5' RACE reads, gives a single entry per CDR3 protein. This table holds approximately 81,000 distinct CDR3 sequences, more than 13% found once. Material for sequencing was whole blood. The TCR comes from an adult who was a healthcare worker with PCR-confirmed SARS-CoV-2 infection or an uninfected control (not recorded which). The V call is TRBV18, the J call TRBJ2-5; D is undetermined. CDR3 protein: CASSPPWAQPTQETQYF. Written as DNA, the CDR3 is TGTGCCAGCTCACCACCGTGGGCGCAACCTACACAAGAGACCCAGTACTTC.